One sample yielded the 17 T cell receptor beta chains listed below, sequenced in a study of blood T cell dynamics during melanoma immunotherapy. As for time point: pre-treatment baseline. The table came from immunoSEQ multiplex PCR; TCRdb's copy has only in-frame clones and leaves some out. The sample includes about 4,800 clones, around nine tenths of them seen just once. The input for sequencing was blood, taken from a patient treated with checkpoint blockade. These receptors originate from a human donor with melanoma.

The rearrangement uses TRBV7-6 and TRBJ2-2, with 9 nucleotides matching TRBD1. Trimming removed 5 bases from V and 7 bases from J; junction bases left unmatched: 5. CDR1 is SGHVS and CDR2 is FNYEAQ in the germline V gene. The CDR3 has 14 amino acids. The CDR3 reads CASSLGQGHGELFF. The CDR3 nucleotides read TGTGCCAGCAGCCTGGGACAGGGACACGGGGAGCTGTTTTTT. Together with reference TRBV7-6 and TRBJ2-2, the CDR3 gives the full variable domain: GAGVSQSPRYKVTKRGQDVALRCDPISGHVSLYWYRQALGQGPEFLTYFNYEAQQDKSGLPNDRFSAERPEGSISTLTIQRTEQRDSAMYRCASSLGQGHGELFFGEGSRLTVL.

The CDR3 protein is CASSLSTQNTQYF. For the CDR3, the DNA is TGTGCCAGCAGCCTATCGACTCAAAATACGCAGTATTTT. The chain employs TRBV11-2 and TRBJ2-3, with D unclear. The V and J ends lost 5 bases and 7 bases respectively, with 13 bases between them. The CDR3 contains 13 residues. The V gene's germline CDR1 is SGHAT and CDR2 FQNNGV.

The genes are TRBV5-6 and TRBJ1-2; D not certain. CDR1 and CDR2 (germline): SGHDT, YYEEEE. Trimming stripped 1 base from V and 5 bases from J, with 12 bases between. The CDR3 spans 14 residues. CDR3: CASSLWPISYGYTF. In DNA, the CDR3 is TGTGCCAGCAGCTTGTGGCCTATATCGTATGGCTACACCTTC.

The chain carries TRBV25-1 and TRBJ2-3; D is possibly TRBD1 (6 bases). V lost 2 bases to trimming and J lost 4 bases, with 10 bases between them. The germline CDR1 and CDR2 sequences are MGHDK and SYGVNS. The CDR3 runs to 14 residues. The CDR3 coding sequence is TGTGCCAGCAGTGAACCCGGGACATCAGATACGCAGTATTTT. Residues: CASSEPGTSDTQYF.

This clone was recorded once. The CDR3 reads CASSSGGLSTNEQFF. In DNA, the CDR3 is TGTGCCAGCAGCTCGGGTGGGCTGTCTACCAATGAGCAGTTCTTC. The chain is built from TRBV11-2 and TRBJ2-1, with D uncertain. CDR1 is SGHAT, CDR2 FQNNGV, per germline. V was pared by 4 bases and J by 6 bases, with 16 bases between. The CDR3 covers 15 residues.

The chain is built from TRBV29-1 and TRBJ1-3, with 9 nucleotides matching TRBD1. In germline, CDR1 is SQVTM, CDR2 ANQGSEA. V was clipped by 5 bases and J by 3 bases; unmatched bases: 5. The CDR3 consists of 14 residues. CDR3 DNA sequence: TGCAGCGTTTGGGGACAGGGCTTTGGAAACACCATATATTTT. This gives the protein CSVWGQGFGNTIYF.

The chain couples TRBV12-5 to TRBJ2-5; 14 bases match TRBD2. The CDR3 is 18 residues long. Germline V gene data show CDR1 as LGHNT and CDR2 as FRNRAP. Trimming at V came to 7 bases and at J to 5 bases, leaving 15 bases not matched to a gene. The CDR3 region is CASAPGGLAGGRGETQYF. As DNA, the CDR3 is TGTGCTAGTGCCCCAGGCGGACTAGCGGGAGGAAGGGGTGAGACCCAGTACTTC.

The gene calls are TRBV7-3 and TRBJ2-1; D not certain. CDR3 length: 12 residues. Trimming removed 4 bases at V and 7 bases at J, with 8 bases between. From germline, CDR1 is SGHTA and CDR2 FQGTGA. The CDR3 loop reads CASSSGVNEQFF. Written as DNA, the CDR3 is TGTGCCAGCAGCTCAGGTGTAAATGAGCAGTTCTTC.

The chain recombines TRBV4-3 with TRBJ2-3; TRBD2 matches 9 bases. Germline values: CDR1 LGHNA, CDR2 YSLEER. J lost 2 bases, V lost 0 bases, and 9 bases had no gene match. The CDR3 totals 18 residues. CDR3 loop: CASSQDLPAGGLTDTQYF. The CDR3 DNA sequence: TGCGCCAGCAGCCAAGATCTCCCAGCGGGAGGCCTCACAGATACGCAGTATTTT.

V usage is TRBV28 and J usage is TRBJ2-7; 9 bases fit TRBD2. The V gene end was trimmed by 6 bases and the J gene end by 5 bases; junction bases not matched to a gene: 11. The length of the CDR3 is 15 residues. CDR1 and CDR2 (germline): MDHEN, SYDVKM. In DNA form, the CDR3 reads TGTGCCAGCAGGTTTCGGGGACTAGCAGGCCACGAGCAGTACTTC. This codes for CASRFRGLAGHEQYF.

The chain carries TRBV11-2 and TRBJ1-4; a weak D match, TRBD1 (5 bases). The CDR3 loop spans 16 amino acids. Trimming took off 1 base at V and 7 bases at J, with 16 bases between the two ends. Germline assignment: CDR1 SGHAT and CDR2 FQNNGV. Here the CDR3 reads CASSLGGVGTSEKLFF. In DNA, the CDR3 is TGTGCCAGCAGCTTAGGGGGGGTCGGGACGAGTGAAAAACTGTTTTTT.

V is TRBV4-2 and J is TRBJ2-1; 8 bases are shared with TRBD2. In germline, CDR1 is LGHNA, CDR2 YNFKEQ. CDR3 length: 16 amino acids. With V trimmed by 1 base and J by 5 bases, 7 bases remained unmatched. The CDR3: CASSQVVAGGNNEQFF. The CDR3 DNA reads as TGTGCCAGCAGCCAAGTTGTGGCGGGAGGTAACAATGAGCAGTTCTTC.

The CDR3 sequence: CAISESRASGDHNEQFF. CDR3 nucleotides: TGTGCCATCAGTGAGTCGAGGGCTAGCGGGGATCACAATGAGCAGTTCTTC. This chain links TRBV10-3 with TRBJ2-1; 9 bases fit TRBD2. Germline values: CDR1 ENHRY, CDR2 SYGVKD. Germline trimming cut 0 bases from V and 5 bases from J; bases unmatched to any gene: 8. The CDR3 covers 17 residues.

The V and J genes are TRBV19 and TRBJ2-7, with 11 bases identical to TRBD2. Trimming took 5 bases from V and 1 from J; bases not matched to a gene: 10. CDR3 length: 17 amino acids. Per germline, CDR1 LNHDA and CDR2 SQIVND (reference sequence). CDR3 nucleotide sequence: TGTGCCAGTAGTTTCCGGACAGGGACTAGCGGTTCCTACGAGCAGTACTTC. Translating gives CASSFRTGTSGSYEQYF. The full variable domain, with the rest looked up from reference TRBV19 and TRBJ2-7, is DGGITQSPKYLFRKEGQNVTLSCEQNLNHDAMYWYRQDPGQGLRLIYYSQIVNDFQKGDIAEGYSVSREKKESFPLTVTSAQKNPTAFYLCASSFRTGTSGSYEQYFGPGTRLTVT.

In this sample, this clone turned up once. The chain combines TRBV6-1 with TRBJ2-1; D gene ambiguous. V lost 2 bases, J lost 10 bases, and 12 bases lay in between. Germline V lookup: CDR1 MNHNS, CDR2 SASEGT. This CDR3 region has 13 residues. This CDR3 is CASSETSDVEQFF. As DNA, the CDR3 is TGTGCCAGCAGTGAAACTTCTGATGTGGAGCAGTTCTTC.

The chain uses TRBV18 and TRBJ2-7; TRBD2 agrees at 11 bases. This CDR3 has 15 amino acids. Germline CDR1 reads KGHSH; CDR2 reads LQKENI. V lost 3 bases, J lost 7 bases, and 8 bases stayed unmatched. The CDR3 protein is CASSPQLAGAGEQYF. The CDR3, as DNA: TGTGCCAGCTCACCCCAACTAGCGGGAGCAGGTGAGCAGTACTTC.

The V and J genes are TRBV6-5 and TRBJ1-5; D not certain. V lost 6 bases and J lost 2, with 8 bases in between. CDR3 length equals 13 residues. CDR1 MNHEY and CDR2 SVGAGI come from the germline V gene. The CDR3 reads CASSYTGNQPQHF. The CDR3, as DNA: TGTGCCAGCAGCTATACGGGCAATCAGCCCCAGCATTTT.